These 11 T cell receptor beta chains came from one sample sequenced in a study of T cells expressing NK-cell markers. TCRdb reprocessed the 5' RACE reads and reports one entry per CDR3 protein, with no DNA. The sample includes roughly 390,000 distinct CDR3 sequences. Sequences were obtained from blood T cells: a sorted CD56 or NKG2C T cell subset, CD4+ or CD8+ T cells, or bulk PBMC T cells (not recorded which). Receptors originate from a man between 18 and 69 years old in good health.

CDR3 sequence reads: CASSLGGQGNYGYTF. This chain links TRBV27 with TRBJ1-2; TCRdb lists TRBD1, though no DNA is available to test this call. This CDR3 has 15 amino acids. Looked up from germline, CDR1 is MNHEY and CDR2 is SMNVEV (reference sequence).

The chain couples TRBV6-1 to TRBJ1-3. Germline CDR1 MNHNS, CDR2 SASEGT. This CDR3 is 16 amino acids long. Here the CDR3 reads CASSTGRSFSGNTIYF.

The genes are TRBV7-8 and TRBJ2-3; with no DNA, the TCRdb D assignment of TRBD2 cannot be verified. The CDR3 loop spans 16 amino acids. Germline-derived CDR1 and CDR2 are SGHVS and FQNEAQ. CDR3 protein: CASSRLAGISTDTQYF.

The chain couples TRBV6-1 to TRBJ2-7; checking the TCRdb D call of TRBD1 is not possible without DNA. The CDR3 loop spans 13 amino acids. Germline V gene lookup returns CDR1 MNHNS and CDR2 SASEGT. The CDR3 is CAVGDTLTYEQYF.

V usage is TRBV19 and J usage is TRBJ2-7; TCRdb designates TRBD1, a call that cannot be tested without DNA. The CDR3 sequence is 15 residues long. Germline V lookup: CDR1 LNHDA, CDR2 SQIVND (reference sequence). CDR3 region: CASSIEGQGPYEQYF.

The chain couples TRBV28 to TRBJ2-2; as DNA is missing, the TRBD2 call by TCRdb cannot be tested. Germline values: CDR1 MDHEN, CDR2 SYDVKM. The CDR3 is 12 amino acids. CDR3 residues: CASNARTGELFF.

The rearrangement uses TRBV3-1 and TRBJ2-1; TCRdb gives TRBD1 as the D gene, but with no DNA this cannot be confirmed. Germline CDR1 is LGHDT and CDR2 is YNNKEL (reference sequence). The CDR3 is 15 amino acids. The CDR3 loop is CASSPQGAVYNEQFF.

The gene calls are TRBV7-9 and TRBJ2-1; the TCRdb call, TRBD1, lacks DNA for checking. Germline values: CDR1 SEHNR, CDR2 FQNEAQ (reference sequence). The CDR3 is made up of 12 amino acids. CDR3: CASRRRVDEQFF.

The chain joins TRBV5-1 to TRBJ2-7; with no DNA, the TCRdb D assignment of TRBD1 cannot be verified. The CDR3 length is 13 residues. The germline CDR1 and CDR2 sequences are SGHRS and YFSETQ. The CDR3 is CASSDGQSYEQYF.

The chain is built from TRBV5-1 and TRBJ1-1; the D call from TCRdb, TRBD1, cannot be confirmed without DNA. Germline CDR1 reads SGHRS; CDR2 reads YFSETQ. This CDR3 is 15 amino acids long. CDR3: CASSRMTGPSTEAFF. The whole variable domain, remainder taken from reference TRBV5-1 and TRBJ1-1, is KAGVTQTPRYLIKTRGQQVTLSCSPISGHRSVSWYQQTPGQGLQFLFEYFSETQRNKGNFPGRFSGRQFSNSRSEMNVSTLELGDSALYLCASSRMTGPSTEAFFGQGTRLTVV.

The chain has TRBV20-1 and TRBJ2-7. CDR3 length: 14 amino acids. Germline V gene sequence: CDR1 DFQATT, CDR2 SNEGSKA (reference sequence). CDR3 amino acids: CSARDRFSRDEQYF.